The clone carrying this T cell receptor beta chain was detected only once. In the original workflow: Reference gene primer amplification yielded estimated nucleated cell counts. Sequencing used immunoSEQ multiplex PCR; TCRdb keeps in-frame clones, though not all of them. That table furnishes V, J and clone size, whereas the DNA furnished D and trimming. Counted here are around 300,000 clones, over 80% occurring once; the ten biggest clones make up roughly 3.7%. These data originate in a study of blood T cell repertoires in COVID-19. Input material: peripheral blood. The TCR sequence derives from a woman aged 40 to 50 with acute or convalescent COVID-19.

CDR3 in DNA: TGTGCCAGCTCACCACCCCCGGGACTCAGAAACACCATATATTTT. Its protein is CASSPPPGLRNTIYF. The J gene is TRBJ1-3, the V gene TRBV18; tentative D call: TRBD1 (5 bases). Trimming cost V 0 bases and J 5 bases, with 11 bases left between them. CDR1 is KGHSH and CDR2 is LQKENI in the germline V gene. The CDR3 contains 15 residues.